This T cell receptor beta chain stems from a study of T cell responses to AZD1222 COVID-19 vaccine. Generated by immunoSEQ multiplex PCR, the TCRdb table keeps only in-frame clones and is missing some. The repertoire consists of around 150,000 clones, with over 65% occurring once and the leading ten covering about 4%. The CDR3 extends over 14 amino acids. Germline V gene sequence: CDR1 MNHEY, CDR2 SVGAGI. V lost 6 bases and J 7 bases, leaving 18 bases between the germline ends. Specimen: peripheral blood, collected on day 0 of AZD1222 vaccination. This chain links TRBV6-5 with TRBJ1-2, with D tentatively TRBD1 (5 bases). This TCR derives from an adult in good health. Here the CDR3 reads CASSRDRTSIGYTF. The CDR3 DNA sequence: TGTGCCAGCAGCAGAGACAGAACTTCTATTGGCTACACCTTC.